This T cell receptor beta chain originates from a study of T cells in Graves' hyperthyroidism and ophthalmopathy. This clonotype occurred many times. The CDR3 is 16 amino acids. The germline V and J ends were trimmed by 4 bases and 4 bases, with 21 bases remaining between them. In germline, CDR1 is GTSNPN, CDR2 SVGIG (reference sequence). The authors took PBMCs from 10 ml fresh peripheral blood. The source material, RNA transcripts, was used to amplify TCR beta CDR3 regions. The TCR CDR3 was amplified in a first-round RT-PCR using the HTBI primer set. MiXCR, applied by TCRdb to the multiplex PCR reads, yields one record per CDR3 protein. The sample lists hundreds of thousands of distinct CDR3 sequences, about 15% seen once, with about 13% in the top ten.

The sequencing sample was made of blood. The sequence came from a man aged 18 to 29 with Graves' ophthalmopathy. This chain connects TRBV30 to TRBJ2-3; D may be TRBD1 or TRBD2 (6 bases each). The CDR3 region is CAWTHPQGREADTQYF. DNA of the CDR3: TGTGCCTGGACCCATCCACAGGGAAGGGAGGCAGATACGCAGTATTTT.